This T cell receptor (beta chain) was obtained from a study of blood T cell repertoires in COVID-19. For the study at large: Sources were T cells, B-cell-depleted T cells, or PBMCs; the material itself was cDNA or gDNA.

Under the authors' procedure: Cell counts per sample came from amplifying reference gene primers. Profiled with immunoSEQ multiplex PCR; TCRdb holds only in-frame clones, not every one. V, J and clone size are taken as reported in that table, and D and trimming were inferred from the DNA itself. The sample includes 85,000 to 90,000 clones, approximately 78% of them seen just once. Per the germline V gene, CDR1 is SNHLY and CDR2 is FYNNEI. This CDR3 is built from 13 residues. The V end was cut by 7 bases, the J end by 1 base, with 10 bases between. This clone was counted only a few times. Material for sequencing was peripheral blood. This TCR came from a woman older than 75 with acute or convalescent COVID-19. The gene calls are TRBV2 and TRBJ1-2; a possible D gene is TRBD1 (5 bases). Written as DNA, the CDR3 is TGTGCCAGCATGGGGGGTCTTAACTATGGCTACACCTTC. Amino acids: CASMGGLNYGYTF.